The 27 T cell receptor beta chains below come from one sample, sequenced in a study of T cell responses to AZD1222 COVID-19 vaccine. The data were produced by immunoSEQ multiplex PCR, yet TCRdb's version contains in-frame clones alone and is incomplete. The table has approximately 90,000 clones, around 90% seen once. The material was peripheral blood, obtained on day 0 of AZD1222 vaccination. These receptor sequences come from an adult in good health.

The chain employs TRBV7-2 and TRBJ2-2; D might be TRBD1 or TRBD2, each matching 5 bases. V dropped 5 bases and J dropped 8 bases, with 15 bases sitting between them. Looked up from germline, CDR1 is SGHTA and CDR2 is FQGNSA. This CDR3 is built from 14 residues. Written as DNA, the CDR3 is TGTGCCAGCAGCCCCCGGGACGCCCCAGGGGAGCTGTTTTTT. This gives the protein CASSPRDAPGELFF.

CDR3: CASSYEAGATYEQYF. The CDR3 nucleotides are TGTGCCAGCAGTTACGAGGCAGGGGCGACCTACGAGCAGTACTTC. V usage is TRBV6-5 and J usage is TRBJ2-7, with D perhaps TRBD1 (6 bases). Trimming stripped 2 bases from V and 2 bases from J, with 13 bases between. Germline V lookup: CDR1 MNHEY, CDR2 SVGAGI. This CDR3 contains 15 residues.

V and J are TRBV5-6 and TRBJ2-1; D unclear. The CDR3 sequence is 12 residues long. The V end lost 0 bases, the J end lost 9 bases, and 7 bases lay between the germline ends. The germline V gene encodes CDR1 SGHDT and CDR2 YYEEEE. CDR3 nucleotide sequence: TGTGCCAGCAGCTTGGACCTAGGTGAGCAGTTCTTC. Its translation: CASSLDLGEQFF.

This sequence joins TRBV7-2 and TRBJ1-4; D gene uncertain. The V and J ends lost 0 bases and 0 bases respectively, with 8 bases between them. Germline V gene data show CDR1 as SGHTA and CDR2 as FQGNSA. The CDR3 extends over 16 amino acids. The CDR3 bases are TGTGCCAGCAGCTTAGCGAAGGGAGCAACTAATGAAAAACTGTTTTTT. Residues: CASSLAKGATNEKLFF.

V is TRBV5-4 and J is TRBJ2-5, with D possibly being TRBD1 or TRBD2 (5 bases each). V was clipped by 0 bases and J by 3 bases, with 12 bases between them. Germline lookup yields CDR1 SGHNT and CDR2 YYREEE (reference sequence). CDR3 size: 15 residues. The CDR3 coding sequence is TGTGCCAGCAGCTTGGACCCGGGGCCGAAAGAGACCCAGTACTTC. This encodes CASSLDPGPKETQYF.

The count of this clone is one. The J gene is TRBJ2-3, the V gene TRBV9, with TRBD2 matching over 9 bases. Trimming cost V 4 bases and J 2 bases; bases outside gene matches: 8. The germline V gene has CDR1 SGDLS and CDR2 YYNGEE. The CDR3 runs 16 residues. As DNA, the CDR3 is TGTGCCAGCAGCCCGACTAGCGGCTTTACCACAGATACGCAGTATTTT. Protein: CASSPTSGFTTDTQYF. The full variable domain, its missing parts supplied by reference TRBV9 and TRBJ2-3, is DSGVTQTPKHLITATGQRVTLRCSPRSGDLSVYWYQQSLDQGLQFLIQYYNGEERAKGNILERFSAQQFPDLHSELNLSSLELGDSALYFCASSPTSGFTTDTQYFGPGTRLTVL.

The chain couples TRBV6-5 to TRBJ2-3; D is uncertain. In germline, CDR1 is MNHEY, CDR2 SVGAGI. The V gene lost 6 bases and the J gene lost 1 base, with 8 bases spanning the gap. There are 13 residues in the CDR3. CDR3: CASRTPGTDTQYF. CDR3 nucleotides: TGTGCCAGCAGAACCCCGGGCACAGATACGCAGTATTTT.

The chain recombines TRBV20-1 with TRBJ1-2; D is uncertain. Germline loops: CDR1 DFQATT, CDR2 SNEGSKA (reference sequence). The CDR3 covers 11 residues. V was cut by 3 bases and J by 8 bases, with 10 bases left in between. Here the CDR3 DNA reads TGCAGTGCTAGGACCACGGAGGGCTACACCTTC. Amino acids: CSARTTEGYTF.

This sequence joins TRBV5-1 and TRBJ1-2, with TRBD1 identical over 9 bases. Germline assignment: CDR1 SGHRS and CDR2 YFSETQ. V shed 4 bases, J shed 4 bases, and the junction held 8 bases outside the gene matches. The length of the CDR3 is 15 residues. The chain's CDR3 is CASSERDRDGYGYTF. The CDR3 nucleotides are TGCGCCAGCAGCGAACGGGACAGGGACGGCTATGGCTACACCTTC.

This chain connects TRBV19 to TRBJ2-2; no definite D call. The V end lost 9 bases, the J end lost 6 bases, and 23 bases lay between the germline ends. The germline V gene encodes CDR1 LNHDA and CDR2 SQIVND (reference sequence). The CDR3 has 16 residues. The CDR3 loop reads CASTTTGLRISGELFF. CDR3 sequence (DNA): TGTGCCAGCACAACGACCGGTTTGAGGATATCCGGGGAGCTGTTTTTT.

This chain connects TRBV18 to TRBJ1-2; D possibly corresponds to TRBD1 (5 bases). The V gene's germline CDR1 is KGHSH and CDR2 LQKENI. V lost 3 bases to trimming and J lost 6 bases, with 14 bases between them. This CDR3 spans 14 amino acids. For the CDR3, the DNA is TGTGCCAGCTCACCCAGCGGCGGGGGTGATGGCTACACCTTC. Translated: CASSPSGGGDGYTF.

This rearrangement joins TRBV27 to TRBJ2-2; 7 nucleotides line up with TRBD1. This CDR3 has 16 amino acids. Germline values: CDR1 MNHEY, CDR2 SMNVEV (reference sequence). V lost 3 bases and J lost 6; bases outside the gene matches: 10. CDR3 sequence: CASSFLGGNWAGELFF. The CDR3 bases are TGTGCCAGCAGTTTTTTAGGGGGCAATTGGGCCGGGGAGCTGTTTTTT.

This chain links TRBV18 with TRBJ2-7, with unresolved D. Germline assignment: CDR1 KGHSH and CDR2 LQKENI. Trimming left V 2 bases short and J 4 bases short, with 6 bases between. This CDR3 has 12 amino acids. This CDR3 is CASSPNTYEQYF. DNA for the CDR3: TGTGCCAGCTCACCAAATACGTACGAGCAGTACTTC.

The gene calls are TRBV7-2 and TRBJ1-1, with D uncertain. V lost 2 bases and J lost 5, with 9 bases in between. This CDR3 comprises 13 residues. CDR1 SGHTA and CDR2 FQGNSA come from the germline V gene. CDR3 loop: CASSLSIKTEAFF. The CDR3 bases are TGTGCCAGCAGCTTATCCATTAAAACTGAAGCTTTCTTT.

The chain recombines TRBV6-5 with TRBJ2-1; 11 bases align to TRBD1. The trim removed 4 bases at V and 8 bases at J, leaving 10 bases unmatched. Per germline, CDR1 MNHEY and CDR2 SVGAGI. This CDR3 has 16 residues. DNA for the CDR3: TGTGCCAGCAGTTCCGTGGACAGGGGGCTTGGGGATGAGCAGTTCTTC. This sequence encodes CASSSVDRGLGDEQFF.

The chain combines TRBV5-6 with TRBJ2-5; D is perhaps TRBD2 (5 bases). V lost 0 bases, J lost 4 bases, and 7 bases lay in between. The germline V gene has CDR1 SGHDT and CDR2 YYEEEE. The CDR3 length is 13 residues. The CDR3 reads CASSLAGVETQYF. CDR3 DNA sequence: TGTGCCAGCAGCTTGGCCGGGGTAGAGACCCAGTACTTC.

This chain uses TRBV4-3 with TRBJ2-2, with TRBD1 identical over 12 bases. V shed 3 bases and J 7 bases; nucleotides not matched to a gene: 3. The CDR3 is 15 residues long. Germline V gene data show CDR1 as LGHNA and CDR2 as YSLEER. CDR3 bases: TGCGCCAGCAGCCAGGGGACAGGGGGCCTCGGGGAGCTGTTTTTT. This translates into CASSQGTGGLGELFF.

The rearrangement joins TRBV30 to TRBJ1-2; 7 bases fit TRBD1. Germline loops: CDR1 GTSNPN, CDR2 SVGIG (reference sequence). The CDR3 spans 15 residues. V was pared by 3 bases and J by 7 bases, with 14 bases of the junction left unmatched. CDR3 in amino acids: CAWRPVEGAQSGYTF. The DNA for the CDR3 is TGTGCCTGGAGGCCCGTTGAGGGGGCGCAAAGTGGCTACACCTTC.

The rearrangement joins TRBV5-4 to TRBJ2-1; 11 bases are shared with TRBD2. The V and J ends lost 5 bases and 7 bases, in that order; junction bases with no gene match: 11. CDR1 and CDR2 from the germline V gene are SGHNT and YYREEE (reference sequence). CDR3 length: 16 residues. This CDR3 reads CASSRLAGGPGNEQFF. CDR3 in DNA: TGTGCCAGCAGTCGTTTAGCGGGAGGGCCGGGGAATGAGCAGTTCTTC.

V usage is TRBV24-1 and J usage is TRBJ2-7, with 10 bases fitting TRBD1. This CDR3 comprises 14 residues. The junction had 3 bases not matched to a gene; V was cut back by 6 bases and J by 2 bases. CDR1 KGHDR and CDR2 SFDVKD come from the germline V gene. DNA for the CDR3: TGTGCCACCAGTCGACAGGGGGCTACCTACGAGCAGTACTTC. It yields the protein CATSRQGATYEQYF.

V usage is TRBV6-1 and J usage is TRBJ1-5; 7 bases agree with TRBD1. The CDR3 is made up of 16 amino acids. Looked up from germline, CDR1 is MNHNS and CDR2 is SASEGT. With 2 bases clipped from V and 4 bases from J, the junction kept 8 bases outside the gene matches. CDR3: CASSERGQGKNQPQHF. The DNA of the CDR3 is TGTGCCAGCAGTGAAAGGGGGCAGGGGAAGAATCAGCCCCAGCATTTT.

The chain combines TRBV3-1 (or the pseudogene TRBV3-2) with TRBJ2-2; possible D gene TRBD2, 5 bases. Germline CDR1 and CDR2: LGHDT and YNNKEL (reference sequence). The CDR3 runs 14 residues. Trimming pared 1 base from V and 5 bases from J, leaving 8 bases between. The CDR3 bases are TGTGCCAGCAGCCAAGGGAGGAGGACCGGGGAGCTGTTTTTT. Translation gives CASSQGRRTGELFF.

The CDR3 is CASRGNPGRELFF. The CDR3 bases are TGTGCCAGTCGCGGCAATCCCGGCCGGGAGCTGTTTTTT. J is TRBJ2-2 and V is TRBV19; D is undetermined. Germline lookup yields CDR1 LNHDA and CDR2 SQIVND (reference sequence). This CDR3 is 13 amino acids long. The V end lost 8 bases, the J end lost 9 bases, and 16 bases lay between the germline ends. The whole variable domain, filled in from reference TRBV19 and TRBJ2-2, reads DGGITQSPKYLFRKEGQNVTLSCEQNLNHDAMYWYRQDPGQGLRLIYYSQIVNDFQKGDIAEGYSVSREKKESFPLTVTSAQKNPTAFYLCASRGNPGRELFFGEGSRLTVL.

This chain connects TRBV3-1 (or the pseudogene TRBV3-2) to TRBJ1-1, with TRBD1 as a possible D gene (5 bases). Trimming took 0 bases from V and 5 from J, leaving 13 bases between them. Germline V gene lookup returns CDR1 LGHDT and CDR2 YNNKEL (reference sequence). The CDR3 has 15 residues. In DNA, the CDR3 is TGTGCCAGCAGCCAAGATCCCAGGGTTGGGACTGAAGCTTTCTTT. Its translation is CASSQDPRVGTEAFF.

The chain carries TRBV3-1 (or the pseudogene TRBV3-2) and TRBJ1-2; weak D call: TRBD1 (6 bases). V lost 2 bases and J lost 4, with 11 bases in between. Germline V gene lookup returns CDR1 LGHDT and CDR2 YNNKEL (reference sequence). The CDR3 totals 14 residues. The CDR3 DNA sequence: TGTGCCAGCAGCCAAATGAAGGACAGCTATGGCTACACCTTC. This translates into CASSQMKDSYGYTF.

This chain links TRBV7-8 with TRBJ1-1, with D possibly being TRBD1 (6 bases). CDR3 length: 15 amino acids. V lost 4 bases to trimming and J lost 4 bases, with 16 bases between them. CDR1 is SGHVS, CDR2 FQNEAQ, per germline. The CDR3 bases are TGTGCCAGCAGCTCCTCACACAGGGAGACCACTGAAGCTTTCTTT. Protein sequence: CASSSSHRETTEAFF.

V and J are TRBV30 and TRBJ1-1; D not resolved. V was clipped by 2 bases and J by 4 bases, with 11 bases between them. Germline CDR1 and CDR2: GTSNPN and SVGIG (reference sequence). This CDR3 region has 13 residues. CDR3 protein: CAWSNFGGTEAFF. DNA of the CDR3: TGTGCCTGGAGTAACTTCGGCGGCACTGAAGCTTTCTTT.